The rows below give T cell receptor beta chains drawn from one sample of a study of control samples from healthy donors and cancer patients. Sequencing used immunoSEQ multiplex PCR; TCRdb keeps in-frame clones, though not all of them. Among tens of thousands of clones listed, about nine tenths were seen once. The source material was PBMCs. These receptors all stem from a man in his forties with colorectal cancer. The CDR3 runs from the conserved cysteine through the conserved F or W. The order of the fields is J gene, clone size, D gene, V gene, CDR3 DNA, CDR3 protein. The D gene is left open where the match is weak. The listing skips clone size in some rows; elsewhere it reads once, few, many or a size class.

J gene: TRBJ1-2; clone size: few; D gene: TRBD1; V gene: TRBV12-3/TRBV12-4; CDR3 DNA: TGTGCCAGCAGCCGCGACAGGGTCCATGGCTACACCTTC; CDR3 protein: CASSRDRVHGYTF
J gene: TRBJ2-1; clone size: once; D gene: .; V gene: TRBV7-9; CDR3 DNA: TGTGCCAGCATCGTCGGCTTAAGCTCCTACAATGAGCAGTTCTTC; CDR3 protein: CASIVGLSSYNEQFF
J gene: TRBJ1-1; clone size: .; D gene: .; V gene: TRBV12-3/TRBV12-4; CDR3 DNA: TGTGCCAGCAGTTTATCCGGAGTTGGTGAAGCTTTCTTT; CDR3 protein: CASSLSGVGEAFF
J gene: TRBJ2-1; clone size: .; D gene: .; V gene: TRBV7-2; CDR3 DNA: TGTGCCAGCAGAAGGGGGAGGGGAAGCAATGAGCAGTTCTTC; CDR3 protein: CASRRGRGSNEQFF
J gene: TRBJ1-1; clone size: .; D gene: .; V gene: TRBV6-5; CDR3 DNA: TGTGCCAGCAGTTACTCGAACGTCATGAACACTGAAGCTTTCTTT; CDR3 protein: CASSYSNVMNTEAFF
J gene: TRBJ2-1; clone size: .; D gene: TRBD2; V gene: TRBV30; CDR3 DNA: TGTGCCTGGACCCGTGGGACTAGGTTAAATGAGCAGTTCTTC; CDR3 protein: CAWTRGTRLNEQFF
J gene: TRBJ2-7; clone size: .; D gene: .; V gene: TRBV4-1; CDR3 DNA: TGCGCCAGCAGCCAAGAGTCCGATTACTACGAGCAGTACTTC; CDR3 protein: CASSQESDYYEQYF
J gene: TRBJ2-2; clone size: .; D gene: TRBD1; V gene: TRBV10-2; CDR3 DNA: TGCGCCAGCAGCGACCCGGGACAGGGTAGTGTCGGGGAGCTGTTTTTT; CDR3 protein: CASSDPGQGSVGELFF
J gene: TRBJ2-2; clone size: .; D gene: TRBD1; V gene: TRBV9; CDR3 DNA: TGTGCCAGCAGCGTAGCTCGGGACAGGGGGAACACCGGGGAGCTGTTTTTT; CDR3 protein: CASSVARDRGNTGELFF
J gene: TRBJ2-7; clone size: .; D gene: .; V gene: TRBV30; CDR3 DNA: TGTGCCTGGAGTATGTCCGGGCCCCTCGACGAGCAGTACTTC; CDR3 protein: CAWSMSGPLDEQYF
J gene: TRBJ2-7; clone size: .; D gene: .; V gene: TRBV5-4; CDR3 DNA: TGTGCCAGCAGCTTGGCCGGGCAGGGCGGCTACGAGCAGTACTTC; CDR3 protein: CASSLAGQGGYEQYF
J gene: TRBJ1-5; clone size: .; D gene: .; V gene: TRBV10-3; CDR3 DNA: TGTGCCATCAGTGAGTCCCCCGCCCAGCCCCAGCATTTT; CDR3 protein: CAISESPAQPQHF
J gene: TRBJ1-1; clone size: once; D gene: .; V gene: TRBV4-1; CDR3 DNA: TGCGCCAGCAGCCATCGCACAGTGAACACTGAAGCTTTCTTT; CDR3 protein: CASSHRTVNTEAFF
J gene: TRBJ2-5; clone size: once; D gene: TRBD1; V gene: TRBV29-1; CDR3 DNA: TGCAGCGTGGCCGGGACAGGGTGGTACCAAGAGACCCAGTACTTC; CDR3 protein: CSVAGTGWYQETQYF
J gene: TRBJ1-5; clone size: .; D gene: TRBD1; V gene: TRBV24-1; CDR3 DNA: TGTGCCACCAGTGATTCTCGACAGGGACCAGGCCTCAATCAGCCCCAGCATTTT; CDR3 protein: CATSDSRQGPGLNQPQHF
J gene: TRBJ1-1; clone size: .; D gene: .; V gene: TRBV5-4; CDR3 DNA: TGTGCCAGCAGCTCTCGAGAGGATGGGGGAACTGAAGCTTTCTTT; CDR3 protein: CASSSREDGGTEAFF
J gene: TRBJ2-1; clone size: .; D gene: TRBD1; V gene: TRBV24-1; CDR3 DNA: TGTGCCACCAGTGATCGAGGGACAGGGCCTGAGCAGTTCTTC; CDR3 protein: CATSDRGTGPEQFF
J gene: TRBJ1-1; clone size: .; D gene: .; V gene: TRBV9; CDR3 DNA: TGTGCCAGCAGCGTAGGGTCGGGTGAAGGACCTGAAGCTTTCTTT; CDR3 protein: CASSVGSGEGPEAFF
J gene: TRBJ2-6; clone size: .; D gene: .; V gene: TRBV12-5; CDR3 DNA: TGTGCTAGTGGCGGCTGGCCTGGGGCCAACGTCCTGACTTTC; CDR3 protein: CASGGWPGANVLTF
J gene: TRBJ2-1; clone size: .; D gene: .; V gene: TRBV14; CDR3 DNA: TGTGCCAGCAGCCAAGTTATCGTCAATGAGCAGTTCTTC; CDR3 protein: CASSQVIVNEQFF
J gene: TRBJ2-1; clone size: few; D gene: TRBD2; V gene: TRBV5-1; CDR3 DNA: TGCGCCAGCAGCCACGTAGCTAGCGGGGCGTACAATGAGCAGTTCTTC; CDR3 protein: CASSHVASGAYNEQFF
J gene: TRBJ2-2; clone size: .; D gene: .; V gene: TRBV28; CDR3 DNA: TGTGCCAGCAGTTTAGCCCAGACCACCGGGGAGCTGTTTTTT; CDR3 protein: CASSLAQTTGELFF
J gene: TRBJ1-5; clone size: .; D gene: .; V gene: TRBV18; CDR3 DNA: TGTGCCAGCTCACCAGATCAGGGGCAGCCCCAGCATTTT; CDR3 protein: CASSPDQGQPQHF
J gene: TRBJ2-7; clone size: .; D gene: TRBD2; V gene: TRBV30; CDR3 DNA: TGTGCCTGGAGACCGCTAGCGGGGTTCGTTGGGGGGGAGCAGTACTTC; CDR3 protein: CAWRPLAGFVGGEQYF
J gene: TRBJ2-3; clone size: .; D gene: TRBD2; V gene: TRBV5-1; CDR3 DNA: TGCGCCAGCAGCTCCGGGACTAGCGGCACAGATACGCAGTATTTT; CDR3 protein: CASSSGTSGTDTQYF
J gene: TRBJ2-5; clone size: .; D gene: TRBD2; V gene: TRBV2; CDR3 DNA: TGTGCCAGCAGTGTGGCCAGCGGGATAGAGACCCAGTACTTC; CDR3 protein: CASSVASGIETQYF
J gene: TRBJ1-1; clone size: .; D gene: .; V gene: TRBV4-1; CDR3 DNA: TGCGCCAGCTCTCCAGGAGGGTTCGGAAACACTGAAGCTTTCTTT; CDR3 protein: CASSPGGFGNTEAFF
J gene: TRBJ1-1; clone size: .; D gene: .; V gene: TRBV18; CDR3 DNA: TGTGCCAGCTCACCGGTCTTAGGGGGGCAGGGCACTGAAGCTTTCTTT; CDR3 protein: CASSPVLGGQGTEAFF
J gene: TRBJ2-1; clone size: .; D gene: .; V gene: TRBV5-1; CDR3 DNA: TGCGCCAGCAGCTACGCCGGACTAACCCAAAATGAGCAGTTCTTC; CDR3 protein: CASSYAGLTQNEQFF
J gene: TRBJ2-2; clone size: .; D gene: TRBD2; V gene: TRBV10-2; CDR3 DNA: TGCGCCAGCAGCCCCTCTTTTAGCGGGAGGGCCTCCGGGGAGCTGTTTTTT; CDR3 protein: CASSPSFSGRASGELFF
J gene: TRBJ2-5; clone size: .; D gene: TRBD1; V gene: TRBV18; CDR3 DNA: TGTGCCAGCTCCCGGACAGGGGGCGGAGAGACCCAGTACTTC; CDR3 protein: CASSRTGGGETQYF
J gene: TRBJ1-2; clone size: .; D gene: .; V gene: TRBV28; CDR3 DNA: TGTGCCAGCAGTTTCGGGATTCTAAGGGGATACACCTTC; CDR3 protein: CASSFGILRGYTF
J gene: TRBJ1-6; clone size: .; D gene: TRBD1; V gene: TRBV5-1; CDR3 DNA: TGCGCCAGCAGCTCCGCCCCGGGACAGGGTTCACCCCTCCACTTT; CDR3 protein: CASSSAPGQGSPLHF
J gene: TRBJ2-2; clone size: .; D gene: .; V gene: TRBV27; CDR3 DNA: TGTGCCAGCAGCTCTTACAGGGAAAACACCGGGGAGCTGTTTTTT; CDR3 protein: CASSSYRENTGELFF
J gene: TRBJ2-3; clone size: .; D gene: .; V gene: TRBV19; CDR3 DNA: TGTGCCAGTACTCCTAGGGGGACTCCCACAGATACGCAGTATTTT; CDR3 protein: CASTPRGTPTDTQYF
J gene: TRBJ2-5; clone size: .; D gene: TRBD1; V gene: TRBV15; CDR3 DNA: TGTGCCACCAGCAGAGCCGAGGACAGGGACCAAGAGACCCAGTACTTC; CDR3 protein: CATSRAEDRDQETQYF
J gene: TRBJ1-6; clone size: few; D gene: TRBD1; V gene: TRBV25-1; CDR3 DNA: TGTGCCAGCAGTGCACGACAGGGTCATTCACCCCTCCACTTT; CDR3 protein: CASSARQGHSPLHF
J gene: TRBJ2-1; clone size: once; D gene: TRBD1; V gene: TRBV24-1; CDR3 DNA: TGTGCCACCAGTGCGGGTTTGGACAGGGGCGATGAGCAGTTCTTC; CDR3 protein: CATSAGLDRGDEQFF
J gene: TRBJ2-7; clone size: .; D gene: TRBD1; V gene: TRBV7-8; CDR3 DNA: TGTGCCAGCAGCTTCACAGGGGGTGGATACGAGCAGTACTTC; CDR3 protein: CASSFTGGGYEQYF
J gene: TRBJ2-1; clone size: .; D gene: TRBD2; V gene: TRBV7-9; CDR3 DNA: TGTGCCAGCAGCTTAGGGTGGGTAGCGGGAGAGCACAATGAGCAGTTCTTC; CDR3 protein: CASSLGWVAGEHNEQFF
J gene: TRBJ2-2; clone size: .; D gene: .; V gene: TRBV3-1/TRBV3-2; CDR3 DNA: TGTGCCAGCAGCCAAGAGAAGGCCACACTCAGCACCGGGGAGCTGTTTTTT; CDR3 protein: CASSQEKATLSTGELFF
J gene: TRBJ2-3; clone size: .; D gene: .; V gene: TRBV10-1; CDR3 DNA: TGCGCCAGCAGCCATAATTCTTGGGATACGCAGTATTTT; CDR3 protein: CASSHNSWDTQYF
J gene: TRBJ1-3; clone size: .; D gene: .; V gene: TRBV10-3; CDR3 DNA: TGTGCCATCAGTGAATCAGGGTATGGAAACACCATATATTTT; CDR3 protein: CAISESGYGNTIYF
J gene: TRBJ2-7; clone size: .; D gene: .; V gene: TRBV6-5; CDR3 DNA: TGTGCCAGCAGATTAGCTGGGGCCTACGAGCAGTACTTC; CDR3 protein: CASRLAGAYEQYF
J gene: TRBJ1-4; clone size: .; D gene: .; V gene: TRBV28; CDR3 DNA: TGTGCCAGCAGTTTAGGGGATGTGAATGAAAAACTGTTTTTT; CDR3 protein: CASSLGDVNEKLFF
J gene: TRBJ2-3; clone size: few; D gene: TRBD2; V gene: TRBV11-2; CDR3 DNA: TGTGCCAGCAGCTTAACTAGCGGGAGTGCGGATACGCAGTATTTT; CDR3 protein: CASSLTSGSADTQYF
J gene: TRBJ1-2; clone size: .; D gene: TRBD1; V gene: TRBV5-6; CDR3 DNA: TGTGCCAGCAGCGGCAGGGGGAGGATAGGCGGCTACACCTTC; CDR3 protein: CASSGRGRIGGYTF
J gene: TRBJ2-2; clone size: .; D gene: .; V gene: TRBV11-3; CDR3 DNA: TGTGCCAGCAGCTTAGATAGGGTGAGTGCGAACACCGGGGAGCTGTTTTTT; CDR3 protein: CASSLDRVSANTGELFF
J gene: TRBJ1-3; clone size: .; D gene: .; V gene: TRBV12-3/TRBV12-4; CDR3 DNA: TGTGCCAGCAGCTTAGGAAACACCATATATTTT; CDR3 protein: CASSLGNTIYF